The following is a T cell receptor beta chain sequence with its context. This clonotype was counted many times. The clone's antigen remains unknown. No clone much larger than this one lies a single base away; base qualities are absent. These data originate in a study of response to subunit inactivated influenza vaccine (dated by TCRdb to 2017 to 2018). A note on the overall study: Deep quantitative T cell receptor repertoire profiling was used in the study to track responses to a trivalent subunit inactivated influenza vaccine. What the work shows at the level of the full study, not this receptor alone: The authors proposed that each seasonal influenza vaccination may bring in only a limited number of new T cells.

Library creation used RT-PCR. The instrument given in TCRdb is Illumina HiSeq 2500. TCRdb's own reprocessing of the public reads used fastp at Q25 and MiXCR and kept productive beta chains. Rows are combined by CDR3 protein, so each entry shows the most common genes and DNA. This sample gives hundreds of thousands of distinct CDR3 sequences in total; about 10% of them show up just once. The top ten hold about 9.4% of the sample. CDR1 and CDR2 were assigned from the germline V gene as KGHDR and SFDVKD. V is pared back by 2 bases and J by 1 base, with 10 bases lying between the germline termini. The CDR3 holds 15 amino acids from the cysteine to the phenylalanine. The DNA shown is the 45-base CDR3, in frame from base 1.

The sequence was obtained from a man in his fifties or sixties who received an inactivated influenza vaccine. Donor details come from another sample of the same person, matched by shared clones. The material was PBMCs from blood, obtained on the day of vaccination. The sequence is built from TRBV24-1 and TRBJ1-1; the D gene cannot be resolved reliably. The DNA sequence is TGTGCCACCAGTGATTCGGACGCGGCGAACACTGAAGCTTTCTTT. Translated, it reads CATSDSDAANTEAFF.